This TCR beta chain derives from a study of blood T cell repertoires in COVID-19. Original handling: Amplification of reference gene primers provided the estimated nucleated cell counts. Libraries were prepared by immunoSEQ multiplex PCR; TCRdb keeps only in-frame clonotypes and omits some of them. V, J and clone size are taken as reported in that table, and D and trimming were inferred from the DNA itself. The sample lists roughly 200,000 clones, 85% seen once, with around 20% in the top ten. Germline CDR1 is LGHDT and CDR2 is YNNKEL (reference sequence). The V segment lost 4 bases and the J segment 8 bases; nucleotides outside the gene matches: 7. There are 15 residues in the CDR3. Participants' own reports of clinical history determined their cohort assignment. Symptom resolution, clearance, or two negative PCRs marked the recovered donors of Cohort 3.

This TCR came from a man aged 35 to 55 who had recovered from COVID-19. This rearrangement joins TRBV3-1 (or the pseudogene TRBV3-2) to TRBJ2-1; 11 positions agree with TRBD2. The sample taken for sequencing was PBMCs or T cells enriched from blood (not recorded which). CDR3 in DNA: TGTGCCAGCAGCCCAAATAGCGGGAGGGCCCATGAGCAGTTCTTC. It specifies CASSPNSGRAHEQFF.